Described below is a single T cell receptor (beta chain) sequence and its context. This record belongs to a study of blood T cell repertoires in COVID-19. Study at large: The origin of the acute and convalescent COVID-19 samples was the United States, Italy and Spain.

The CDR3 has 17 amino acids. The germline gives CDR1 SGHVS, CDR2 FNYEAQ. Trimming shortened V by 5 bases and J by 4 bases, and 18 bases separated the two germline ends. This table comes from immunoSEQ multiplex PCR, and its TCRdb copy is limited to in-frame clones, with some not included. The data contain under 200,000 clones, around 86% of them seen just once; the ten biggest clones take up less than 3%. The sequence was obtained from an elderly woman with COVID-19, enrolled during active disease. The J gene is TRBJ1-6, the V gene TRBV7-6; TRBD1 might be the D (5 bases). The sequencing input was peripheral blood. The CDR3 reads CASSPREGPVYNSPLHF. CDR3 DNA sequence: TGTGCCAGCAGCCCCCGGGAGGGACCCGTTTATAATTCACCCCTCCACTTT.